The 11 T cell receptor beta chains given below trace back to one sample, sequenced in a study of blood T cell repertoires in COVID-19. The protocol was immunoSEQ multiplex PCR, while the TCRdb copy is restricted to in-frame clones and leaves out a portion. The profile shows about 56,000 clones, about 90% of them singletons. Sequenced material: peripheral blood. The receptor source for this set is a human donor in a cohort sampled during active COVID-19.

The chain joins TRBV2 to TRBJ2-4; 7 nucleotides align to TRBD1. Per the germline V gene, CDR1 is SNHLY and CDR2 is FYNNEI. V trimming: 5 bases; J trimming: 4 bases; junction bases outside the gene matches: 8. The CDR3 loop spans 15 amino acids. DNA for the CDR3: TGTGCCAGCAGTCTCCCAGGGACAGAGAAAAACATTCAGTACTTC. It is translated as CASSLPGTEKNIQYF. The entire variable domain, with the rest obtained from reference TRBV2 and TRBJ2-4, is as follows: EPEVTQTPSHQVTQMGQEVILRCVPISNHLYFYWYRQILGQKVEFLVSFYNNEISEKSEIFDDQFSVERPDGSNFTLKIRSTKLEDSAMYFCASSLPGTEKNIQYFGAGTRLSVL.

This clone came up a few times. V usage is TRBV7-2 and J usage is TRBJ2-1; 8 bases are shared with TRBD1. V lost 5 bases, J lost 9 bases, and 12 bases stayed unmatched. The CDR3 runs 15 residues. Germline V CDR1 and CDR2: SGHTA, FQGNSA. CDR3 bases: TGTGCCAGCAGCCTAAGACAGGGGCGGGCCCTTGAGCAGTTCTTC. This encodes CASSLRQGRALEQFF.

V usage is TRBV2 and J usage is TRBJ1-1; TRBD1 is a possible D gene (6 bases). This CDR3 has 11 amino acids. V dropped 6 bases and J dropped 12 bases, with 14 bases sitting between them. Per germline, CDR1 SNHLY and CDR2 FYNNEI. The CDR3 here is CASRAGDRTFF. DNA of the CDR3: TGTGCCAGCAGAGCAGGGGATCGAACTTTCTTT.

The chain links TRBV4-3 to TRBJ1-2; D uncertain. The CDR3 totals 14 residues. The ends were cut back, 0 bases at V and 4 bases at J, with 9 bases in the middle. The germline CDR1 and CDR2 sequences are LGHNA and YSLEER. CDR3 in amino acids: CASSQDQGGYGYTF. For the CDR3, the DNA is TGCGCCAGCAGCCAAGATCAAGGCGGCTATGGCTACACCTTC.

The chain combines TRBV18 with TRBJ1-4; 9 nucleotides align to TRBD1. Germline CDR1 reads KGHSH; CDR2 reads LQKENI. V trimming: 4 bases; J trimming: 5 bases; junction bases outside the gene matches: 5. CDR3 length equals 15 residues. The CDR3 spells CASSRPTGGNEKLFF. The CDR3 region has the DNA TGTGCCAGCTCACGCCCGACAGGGGGAAATGAAAAACTGTTTTTT. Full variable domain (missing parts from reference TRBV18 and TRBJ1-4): NAGVMQNPRHLVRRRGQEARLRCSPMKGHSHVYWYRQLPEEGLKFMVYLQKENIIDESGMPKERFSAEFPKEGPSILRIQQVVRGDSAAYFCASSRPTGGNEKLFFGSGTQLSVL.

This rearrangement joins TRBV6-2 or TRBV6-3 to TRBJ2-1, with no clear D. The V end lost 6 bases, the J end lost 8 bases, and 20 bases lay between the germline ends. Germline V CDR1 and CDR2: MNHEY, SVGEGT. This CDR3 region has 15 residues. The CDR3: CASRPLGLFWDEQFF. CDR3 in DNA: TGTGCCAGCAGACCTCTAGGTTTGTTTTGGGATGAGCAGTTCTTC.

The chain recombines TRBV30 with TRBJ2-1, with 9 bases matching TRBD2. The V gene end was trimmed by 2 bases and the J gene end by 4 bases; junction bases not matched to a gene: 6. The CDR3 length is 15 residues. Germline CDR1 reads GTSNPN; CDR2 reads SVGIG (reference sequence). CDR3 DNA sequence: TGTGCCTGGAGTAGGACGGCGGGGGGGTACAATGAGCAGTTCTTC. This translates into CAWSRTAGGYNEQFF.

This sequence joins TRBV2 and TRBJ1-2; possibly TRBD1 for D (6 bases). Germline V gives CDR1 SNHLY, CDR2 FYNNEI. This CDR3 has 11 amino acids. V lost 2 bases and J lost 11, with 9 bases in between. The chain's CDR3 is CASSETGSYTF. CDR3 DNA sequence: TGTGCCAGCAGTGAAACAGGGAGTTACACCTTC.

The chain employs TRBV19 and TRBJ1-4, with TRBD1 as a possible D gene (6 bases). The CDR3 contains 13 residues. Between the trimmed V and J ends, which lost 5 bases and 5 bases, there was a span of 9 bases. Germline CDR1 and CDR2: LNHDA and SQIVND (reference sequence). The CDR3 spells CASSRTGNEKLFF. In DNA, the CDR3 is TGTGCCAGTAGTCGAACAGGGAATGAAAAACTGTTTTTT.

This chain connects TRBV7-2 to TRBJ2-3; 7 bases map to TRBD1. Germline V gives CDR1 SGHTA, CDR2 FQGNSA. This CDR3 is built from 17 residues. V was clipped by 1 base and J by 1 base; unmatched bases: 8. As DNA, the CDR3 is TGTGCCAGCAGCTTAGTGGGGACAGTACTGGGCACAGATACGCAGTATTTT. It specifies CASSLVGTVLGTDTQYF.

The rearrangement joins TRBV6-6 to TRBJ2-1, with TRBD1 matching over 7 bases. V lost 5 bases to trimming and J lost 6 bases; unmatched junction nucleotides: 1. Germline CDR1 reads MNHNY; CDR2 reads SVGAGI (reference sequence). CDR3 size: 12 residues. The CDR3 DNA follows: TGTGCCAGCAGTGGGACAGTCAATGAGCAGTTCTTC. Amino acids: CASSGTVNEQFF.